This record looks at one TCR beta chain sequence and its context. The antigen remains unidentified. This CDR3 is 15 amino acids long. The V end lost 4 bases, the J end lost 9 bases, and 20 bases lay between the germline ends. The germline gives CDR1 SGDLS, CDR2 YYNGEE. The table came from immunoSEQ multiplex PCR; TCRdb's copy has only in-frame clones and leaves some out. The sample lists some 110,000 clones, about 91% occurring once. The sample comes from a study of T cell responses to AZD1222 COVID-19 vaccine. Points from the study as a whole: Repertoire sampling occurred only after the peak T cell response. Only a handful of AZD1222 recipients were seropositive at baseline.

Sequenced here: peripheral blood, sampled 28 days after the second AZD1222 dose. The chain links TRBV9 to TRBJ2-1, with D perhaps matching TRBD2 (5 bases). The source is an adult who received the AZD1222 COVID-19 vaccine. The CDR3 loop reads CASSPSTQRVGEQFF. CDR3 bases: TGTGCCAGCAGCCCCTCGACCCAGAGGGTGGGTGAGCAGTTCTTC.